A selection of T cell receptor beta chains follows, all from one sample in a study of cytomegalovirus exposure and HLA in healthy donors. The assay was immunoSEQ multiplex PCR, and TCRdb's table has in-frame clones only and misses some. This sample has 90,000 to 120,000 clones, with about 83% found just once. The sequenced sample was PBMCs. Every receptor here comes from a female donor in good health and CMV-seropositive. CDR3s include the opening cysteine and the closing phenylalanine or tryptophan. The order of the fields is CDR3 DNA, CDR3 protein, D gene, J gene, clone size, V gene. The D gene is left open where the match is weak. Size tells how often a clone was seen (once, few, many) or the class of an expanded clone, and some rows leave it out.

TGCGCCAGCAGCCAAGAGTCTGCTAGCGGGAGTTTTGGGGGGCCCCAAGAGACCCAGTACTTC CASSQESASGSFGGPQETQYF TRBD2 TRBJ2-5 NA TRBV4-1
TGCGCCAGCAGCCAAGGAGCGGGGAACACCGGGGAGCTGTTTTTT CASSQGAGNTGELFF NA TRBJ2-2 NA TRBV4-1
TGTGCCAGCACTACCGGGGTTGGGACTGAAGCTTTCTTT CASTTGVGTEAFF NA TRBJ1-1 few TRBV2
TGTGCCAGCAGTCAGGGGGACAATACGATTCTTGGCTACACCTTC CASSQGDNTILGYTF TRBD1 TRBJ1-2 NA TRBV28
TGTGCCAGCAGCTTAGGGGGGGGCGGGGGGCAGGGAAACATTCAGTACTTC CASSLGGGGGQGNIQYF TRBD2 TRBJ2-4 NA TRBV7-2
TGTGCCAGCACACCAATCCGGGACAGGGAGCCTGGGGCCAACGTCCTGACTTTC CASTPIRDREPGANVLTF TRBD1 TRBJ2-6 NA TRBV11-2
TGTGCCTGGAAAGGACAGCAACAATCCTACGAGCAGTACTTC CAWKGQQQSYEQYF NA TRBJ2-7 NA TRBV30
TGTGCCAGCTCCCCAGACAGGGTAAAAGGATATGGCTACACCTTC CASSPDRVKGYGYTF TRBD1 TRBJ1-2 NA TRBV18
TGTGCCAGCATCGGAGGACAGATCAATCAGCCCCAGCATTTT CASIGGQINQPQHF NA TRBJ1-5 NA TRBV28
TGTGCCAGCAGCGTAGGGCTAGCGGGGGGAGAGCAGTTCTTC CASSVGLAGGEQFF TRBD2 TRBJ2-1 NA TRBV9
TGTGCCAGCAGCTTGAGACAGGGGGCGAGAACTGAAGCTTTCTTT CASSLRQGARTEAFF TRBD1 TRBJ1-1 few TRBV7-2
TGTGCCAGCAGCCAAGATCCAAGCGGGGGGGCTTACGAGCAGTACTTC CASSQDPSGGAYEQYF TRBD2 TRBJ2-7 NA TRBV4-2
TGTGCCTGGAGTGTGGGGGGGCCCCACACAGATACGCAGTATTTT CAWSVGGPHTDTQYF NA TRBJ2-3 NA TRBV30
TGTGCCAGCAGTGAAGCGGCGGGCTACGAGCAGTACTTC CASSEAAGYEQYF NA TRBJ2-7 few TRBV2
TGTGCCATCGGACCCTCGGGACAAACGGGGACCCAGTACTTC CAIGPSGQTGTQYF NA TRBJ2-5 NA TRBV10-3
TGTGCCTGGATTAGATGGACAGGGAACACTGAAGCTTTCTTT CAWIRWTGNTEAFF TRBD1 TRBJ1-1 once TRBV30
TGTGCCAGCAGGGGGGACAGGCTCAAGAACACTGAAGCTTTCTTT CASRGDRLKNTEAFF TRBD1 TRBJ1-1 few TRBV27
TGTGCCAGCAGTGGACTAGCGGGGACTAGCACAGATACGCAGTATTTT CASSGLAGTSTDTQYF TRBD2 TRBJ2-3 NA TRBV28
TGTGCCAGCAGTTTTAGCGGGGCACGCACAGATACGCAGTATTTT CASSFSGARTDTQYF TRBD2 TRBJ2-3 NA TRBV6-5
TGTGCCAGCTCACCACCGGGGACAGGGGGCGGCGAGCAGTACTTC CASSPPGTGGGEQYF TRBD1 TRBJ2-7 NA TRBV18
TGTGCCAGCAGTAAGGGGCTTGCAGGTTATGGCTACACCTTC CASSKGLAGYGYTF NA TRBJ1-2 NA TRBV2
TGTGCCAGCAGTCAAGCGGGAGGGGGCTCCTACGAGCAGTACTTC CASSQAGGGSYEQYF TRBD2 TRBJ2-7 few TRBV2
TGTGCCAGCAGTTATCCCCCCGGGAAGCCATCAGATGAGCAGTTCTTC CASSYPPGKPSDEQFF NA TRBJ2-1 NA TRBV6-6
TGTGCCAGTAGTCCTCAGAGCAATCAGCCCCAGCATTTT CASSPQSNQPQHF NA TRBJ1-5 NA TRBV19
TGTGCCAGCAGCGTAGAGCCCGCGACAGGGGGAGTTGGGCGGAGGGGCACAGATACGCAGTATTTT CASSVEPATGGVGRRGTDTQYF TRBD1 TRBJ2-3 once TRBV9
TGTGCCAGCAGCCCATCTTTTAGCGGGGGATCCTACAATGAGCAGTTCTTC CASSPSFSGGSYNEQFF TRBD2 TRBJ2-1 NA TRBV5-5
TGTGCCAGCAACGCCGGACTCCCTACCTACGAGCAGTACTTC CASNAGLPTYEQYF NA TRBJ2-7 once TRBV2
TGTGCCAGCTCACCACTACAGGGGAACACTGAAGCTTTCTTT CASSPLQGNTEAFF NA TRBJ1-1 NA TRBV18
TGTGCCAGCAGCCGACGCTGGACTCAGGATGAGCAGTTCTTC CASSRRWTQDEQFF NA TRBJ2-1 NA TRBV9
TGTGCCAGCAGGACGGACAGGGCGAGCTCCTACGAGCAGTACTTC CASRTDRASSYEQYF TRBD1 TRBJ2-7 NA TRBV6-5
TGTGCCAGCAGCTTTCGCTCTGGAAACACCATATATTTT CASSFRSGNTIYF NA TRBJ1-3 NA TRBV7-9
TGCGCCAGCAGCTTGGCCCTGTCGGGGTTCGGGGAAGCTTTCTTT CASSLALSGFGEAFF NA TRBJ1-1 NA TRBV5-1
TGCGCCAGCAGCCAAGTGGGGTGGACAGGGGGTAGAGAAAAACTGTTTTTT CASSQVGWTGGREKLFF TRBD1 TRBJ1-4 NA TRBV4-1
TGTGCCAGCAGGGTAGAAAGAAACACTGAAGCTTTCTTT CASRVERNTEAFF NA TRBJ1-1 NA TRBV6-1
TGCGCCAGCAGCATGACAGGGATAGGGGAGACCCAGTACTTC CASSMTGIGETQYF TRBD1 TRBJ2-5 NA TRBV5-1
TGCGCCAGCAGCCACGGTGGACAGCTCAGCGGAGGTGAAAAACTGTTTTTT CASSHGGQLSGGEKLFF NA TRBJ1-4 NA TRBV5-1
TGTGCCAGCAGCCCTCTAATAAATGAGCAGTTCTTC CASSPLINEQFF NA TRBJ2-1 few TRBV5-5
TGTGCCAGCAGGGAGGGGTTAACCACTGAAGCTTTCTTT CASREGLTTEAFF NA TRBJ1-1 NA TRBV6-4
TGTGCCAGCAGCCTAGCGCTGATCGGGACTGAAGCTTTCTTT CASSLALIGTEAFF NA TRBJ1-1 NA TRBV5-8
TGTGCCAGCAGCTTCAGTGGCTCCTACAATGAGCAGTTCTTC CASSFSGSYNEQFF NA TRBJ2-1 NA TRBV5-5
TGCGCCTGGAGTAGGGGGAGCCCGTACAATGAGCAGTTCTTC CAWSRGSPYNEQFF NA TRBJ2-1 NA TRBV30
TGTGCCATTATGGACAGGAGGAACACTGAAGCTTTCTTT CAIMDRRNTEAFF TRBD1 TRBJ1-1 NA TRBV19
TGTGCCAGCGGGCGGGAGGCTAGCGGAACCTACGAGCAGTACTTC CASGREASGTYEQYF TRBD2 TRBJ2-7 few TRBV7-2
TGTGCCAGCAGCGCGGGACAGGGAGAGACCCAGTACTTC CASSAGQGETQYF TRBD1 TRBJ2-5 NA TRBV16
TGTGCCAGCAGTTTTGGGGGCGCTTGGCAGCCCCAGCATTTT CASSFGGAWQPQHF NA TRBJ1-5 few TRBV28